The 10 T cell receptor beta chains reported below all come from one sample, sequenced in a study of blood T cell repertoires in COVID-19. TCRdb keeps only in-frame clones here, not all; method: immunoSEQ multiplex PCR. The table has over 35,000 clones, over 80% seen once. Sequencing used peripheral blood. The receptors were sampled from a man aged 50 to 59 with acute or convalescent COVID-19.

This chain connects TRBV18 to TRBJ2-7; 9 nucleotides match TRBD1. Germline CDR1 is KGHSH and CDR2 is LQKENI. The ends lost 2 bases at V and 4 bases at J; junction bases unmatched: 3. The CDR3 is 14 residues long. CDR3 residues: CASSPGTGRYEQYF. CDR3 nucleotide sequence: TGTGCCAGCTCACCAGGGACAGGGAGATACGAGCAGTACTTC.

The chain combines TRBV6-6 with TRBJ1-5; 9 nucleotides agree with TRBD1. The CDR3 has 14 residues. CDR1 and CDR2 (germline): MNHNY, SVGAGI (reference sequence). V was pared by 4 bases and J by 6 bases, with 4 bases of the junction left unmatched. CDR3 amino acids: CASSSGDRVQPQHF. The DNA for the CDR3 is TGTGCCAGCAGTTCCGGGGACAGGGTTCAGCCCCAGCATTTT.

The genes are TRBV5-4 and TRBJ2-7; D unresolved. Deletions cut 4 bases from V and 0 bases from J, with 8 bases between. This CDR3 contains 13 residues. Germline V gives CDR1 SGHNT, CDR2 YYREEE (reference sequence). The CDR3 coding sequence is TGTGCCAGCAGCCCCGGTAGCTCCTACGAGCAGTACTTC. Its protein product is CASSPGSSYEQYF. Supplemented by reference TRBV5-4 and TRBJ2-7, the full variable domain reads ETGVTQSPTHLIKTRGQQVTLRCSSQSGHNTVSWYQQALGQGPQFIFQYYREEENGRGNFPPRFSGLQFPNYSSELNVNALELDDSALYLCASSPGSSYEQYFGPGTRLTVT.

V usage is TRBV12-3 or TRBV12-4 and J usage is TRBJ2-2; TRBD1 matches 7 bases. The V segment lost 7 bases and the J segment 6 bases; nucleotides outside the gene matches: 5. CDR3 length: 13 residues. Written as DNA, the CDR3 is TGTGCCAGCACCCCGACAGGGTCCGGGGAGCTGTTTTTT. Translated: CASTPTGSGELFF.

V is TRBV6-1 and J is TRBJ1-2, with D perhaps matching TRBD1 (6 bases). In germline, CDR1 is MNHNS, CDR2 SASEGT. The CDR3 consists of 16 residues. V lost 4 bases to trimming and J lost 4 bases, with 19 bases between them. The CDR3 region is CASSATFRQETYGYTF. The CDR3 DNA is TGTGCCAGCAGTGCCACATTCAGACAGGAAACCTATGGCTACACCTTC.

V usage is TRBV19 and J usage is TRBJ2-1; perhaps TRBD1 as D (5 bases). CDR1 and CDR2 (germline): LNHDA, SQIVND (reference sequence). V was pared by 1 base and J by 3 bases, with 7 bases between. The CDR3 totals 14 residues. The CDR3 here is CASSIADSYNEQFF. Here the CDR3 DNA reads TGTGCCAGTAGTATAGCTGACAGCTACAATGAGCAGTTCTTC.

The rearrangement joins TRBV5-8 to TRBJ2-2; perhaps TRBD1 as D (6 bases). Germline loops: CDR1 SGHTS, CDR2 YDEGEE. This CDR3 is built from 19 residues. V lost 4 bases and J lost 1, with 23 bases in between. CDR3 sequence (DNA): TGTGCCAGCAGCGGCGATCGGGTTTGGGGACACATGAACACCGGGGAGCTGTTTTTT. Amino acids: CASSGDRVWGHMNTGELFF.

The rearrangement uses TRBV5-1 and TRBJ1-4; 7 positions match TRBD1. The trim removed 4 bases at V and 5 bases at J, leaving 5 bases unmatched. Germline loops: CDR1 SGHRS, CDR2 YFSETQ. The CDR3 is 14 amino acids. This chain's CDR3 is CASSLGQENEKLFF. Written as DNA, the CDR3 is TGCGCCAGCAGCCTAGGACAGGAGAATGAAAAACTGTTTTTT.

The V call is TRBV12-3 or TRBV12-4, the J call TRBJ1-5, with D hard to call. Trimming shortened V by 5 bases and J by 7 bases, and 9 bases separated the two germline ends. The CDR3 totals 12 residues. The DNA for the CDR3 is TGTGCCAGCAGTCCGGGAGCCCAGCCCCAGCATTTT. It specifies CASSPGAQPQHF.

To note about this clone: Other DNA sequences in the same sample also yield this CDR3. The chain employs TRBV7-2 and TRBJ1-1; D is undetermined. The V end was cut by 3 bases, the J end by 0 bases, with 5 bases between. Germline V gene lookup returns CDR1 SGHTA and CDR2 FQGNSA. The CDR3 consists of 13 residues. Here the CDR3 reads CASSFSVNTEAFF. In DNA form, the CDR3 reads TGTGCCAGCAGCTTCTCAGTGAACACTGAAGCTTTCTTT.